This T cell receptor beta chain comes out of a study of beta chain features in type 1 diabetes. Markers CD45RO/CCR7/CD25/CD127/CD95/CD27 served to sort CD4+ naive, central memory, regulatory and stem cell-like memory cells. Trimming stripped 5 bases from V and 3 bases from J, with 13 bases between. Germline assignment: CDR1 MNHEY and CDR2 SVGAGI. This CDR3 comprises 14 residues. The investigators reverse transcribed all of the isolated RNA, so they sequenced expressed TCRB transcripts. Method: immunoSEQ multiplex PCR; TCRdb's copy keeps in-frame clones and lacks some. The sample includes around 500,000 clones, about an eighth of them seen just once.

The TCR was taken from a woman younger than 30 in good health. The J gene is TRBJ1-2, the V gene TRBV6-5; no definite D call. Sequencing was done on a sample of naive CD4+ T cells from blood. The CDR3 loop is CASSPDGKYYGYTF. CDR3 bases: TGTGCCAGCAGTCCAGACGGGAAATACTATGGCTACACCTTC.